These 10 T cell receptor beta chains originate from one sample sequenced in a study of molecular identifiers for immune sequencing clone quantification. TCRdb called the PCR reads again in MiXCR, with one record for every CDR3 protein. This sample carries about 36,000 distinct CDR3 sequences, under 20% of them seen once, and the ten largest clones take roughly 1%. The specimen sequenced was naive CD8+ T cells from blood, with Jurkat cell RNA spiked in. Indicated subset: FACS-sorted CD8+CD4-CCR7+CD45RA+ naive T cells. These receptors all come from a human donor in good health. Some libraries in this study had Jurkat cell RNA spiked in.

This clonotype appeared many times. The DNA of the CDR3 is TGTGCCAGCAGTTCCTGGGACTGGACAGATACGCAGTATTTT. This codes for CASSSWDWTDTQYF. The J gene is TRBJ2-3, the V gene TRBV6-5; D may be TRBD2 (6 bases). CDR3 size: 14 residues. Germline assignment: CDR1 MNHEY and CDR2 SVGAGI. V lost 4 bases and J 3 bases, leaving 11 bases between the germline ends.

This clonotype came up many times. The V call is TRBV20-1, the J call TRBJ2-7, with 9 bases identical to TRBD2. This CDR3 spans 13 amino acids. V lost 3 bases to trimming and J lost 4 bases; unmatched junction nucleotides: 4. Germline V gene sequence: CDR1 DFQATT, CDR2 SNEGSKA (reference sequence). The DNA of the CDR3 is TGCAGTGCTAGGGGACTAGCACTTTACGAGCAGTACTTC. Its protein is CSARGLALYEQYF.

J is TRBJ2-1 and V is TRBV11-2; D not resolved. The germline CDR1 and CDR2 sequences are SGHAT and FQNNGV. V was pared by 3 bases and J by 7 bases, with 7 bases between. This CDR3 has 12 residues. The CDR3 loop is CASSFTTNEQFF. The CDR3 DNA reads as TGTGCCAGCAGCTTTACCACGAATGAGCAGTTCTTC.

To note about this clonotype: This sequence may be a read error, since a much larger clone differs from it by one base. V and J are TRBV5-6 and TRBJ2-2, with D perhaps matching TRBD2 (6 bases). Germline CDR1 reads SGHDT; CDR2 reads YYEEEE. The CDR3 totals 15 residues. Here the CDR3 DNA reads TGTGCCAGCAGCTTGGATATGGTTGGGACCGGGGGGCTGTTTTTT. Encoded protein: CASSLDMVGTGGLFF.

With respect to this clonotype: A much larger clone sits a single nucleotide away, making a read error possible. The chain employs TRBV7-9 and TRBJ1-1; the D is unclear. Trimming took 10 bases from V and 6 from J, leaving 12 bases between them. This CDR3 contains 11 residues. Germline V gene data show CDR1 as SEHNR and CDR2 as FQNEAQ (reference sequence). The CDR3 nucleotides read TGTGCCATCTTCCTTTCGGCTGAAGCTTTCTTT. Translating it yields CAIFLSAEAFF. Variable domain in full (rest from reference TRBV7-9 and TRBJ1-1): DTGVSQNPRHKITKRGQNVTFRCDPISEHNRLYWYRQTLGQGPEFLTYFQNEAQLEKSRLLSDRFSAERPKGSFSTLEIQRTEQGDSAMYLCAIFLSAEAFFGQGTRLTVV.

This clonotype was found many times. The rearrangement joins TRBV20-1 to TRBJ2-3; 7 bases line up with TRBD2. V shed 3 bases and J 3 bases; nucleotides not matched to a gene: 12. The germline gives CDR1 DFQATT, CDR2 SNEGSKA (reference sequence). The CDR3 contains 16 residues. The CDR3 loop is CSARREGGLRTDTQYF. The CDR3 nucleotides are TGCAGTGCTAGGAGGGAGGGCGGGTTGAGAACAGATACGCAGTATTTT.

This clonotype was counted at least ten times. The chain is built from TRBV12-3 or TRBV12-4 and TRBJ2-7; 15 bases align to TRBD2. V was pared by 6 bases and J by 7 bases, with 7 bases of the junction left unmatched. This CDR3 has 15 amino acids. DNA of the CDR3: TGTGCCAGCAGAGGACTAGCGGGAGGGCCTCGAGAGCAGTACTTC. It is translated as CASRGLAGGPREQYF.

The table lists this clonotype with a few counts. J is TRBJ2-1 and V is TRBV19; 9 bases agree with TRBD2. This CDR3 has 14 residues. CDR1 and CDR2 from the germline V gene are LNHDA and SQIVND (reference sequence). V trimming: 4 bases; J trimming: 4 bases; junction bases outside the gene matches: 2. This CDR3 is CASSTSGEYNEQFF. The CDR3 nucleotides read TGTGCCAGTAGTACTAGCGGGGAATACAATGAGCAGTTCTTC.

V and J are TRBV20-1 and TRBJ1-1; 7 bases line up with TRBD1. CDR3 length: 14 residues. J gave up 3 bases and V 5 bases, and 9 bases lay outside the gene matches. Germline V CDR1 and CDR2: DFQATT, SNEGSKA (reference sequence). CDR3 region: CSALDRDVDTEAFF. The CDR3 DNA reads TGCAGTGCTCTAGACAGGGATGTCGACACTGAAGCTTTCTTT.

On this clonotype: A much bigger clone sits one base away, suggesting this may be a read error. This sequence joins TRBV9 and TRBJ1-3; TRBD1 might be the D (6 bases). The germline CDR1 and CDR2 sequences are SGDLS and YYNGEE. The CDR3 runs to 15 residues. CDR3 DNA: TGTGCCAGCAGCCCTACAGGGTTCTCTGGAAACACCACATATTTT. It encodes CASSPTGFSGNTTYF.